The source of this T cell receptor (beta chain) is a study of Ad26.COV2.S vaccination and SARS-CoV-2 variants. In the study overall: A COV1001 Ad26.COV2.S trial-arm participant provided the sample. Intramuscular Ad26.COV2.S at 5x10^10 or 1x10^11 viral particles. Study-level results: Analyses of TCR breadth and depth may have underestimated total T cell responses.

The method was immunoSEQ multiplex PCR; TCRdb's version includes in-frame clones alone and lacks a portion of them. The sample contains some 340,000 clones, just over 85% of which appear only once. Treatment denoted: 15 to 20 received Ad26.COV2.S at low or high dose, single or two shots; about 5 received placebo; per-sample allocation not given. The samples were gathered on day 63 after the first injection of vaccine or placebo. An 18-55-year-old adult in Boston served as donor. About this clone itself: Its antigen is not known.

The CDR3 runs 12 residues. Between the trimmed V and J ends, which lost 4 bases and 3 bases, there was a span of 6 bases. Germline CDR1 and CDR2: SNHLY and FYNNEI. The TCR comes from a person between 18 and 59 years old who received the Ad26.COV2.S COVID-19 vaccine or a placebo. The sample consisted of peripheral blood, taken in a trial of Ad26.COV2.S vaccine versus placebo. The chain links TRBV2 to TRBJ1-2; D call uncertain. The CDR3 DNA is TGTGCCAGCAGTGCTGACTACTATGGCTACACCTTC. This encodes CASSADYYGYTF.